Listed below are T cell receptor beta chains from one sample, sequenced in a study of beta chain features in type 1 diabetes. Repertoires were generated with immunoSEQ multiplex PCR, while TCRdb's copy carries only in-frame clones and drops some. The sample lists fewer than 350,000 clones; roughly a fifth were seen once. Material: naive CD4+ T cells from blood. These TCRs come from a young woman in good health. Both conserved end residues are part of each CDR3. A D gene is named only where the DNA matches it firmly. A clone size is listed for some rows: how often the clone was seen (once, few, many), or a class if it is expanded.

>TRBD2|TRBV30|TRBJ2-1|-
TGTGCCTGGAAATTAGCGGGGACTTCCTACAATGAGCAGTTCTTC
CAWKLAGTSYNEQFF
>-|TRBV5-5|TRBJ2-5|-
TGTGCCAGCACCCTGAGTGGAGAGACCCAGTACTTC
CASTLSGETQYF
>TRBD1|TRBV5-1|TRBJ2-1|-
TGCGCCAGCAGCTACCTGGGACAGGGACCTGGGAATGAGCAGTTCTTC
CASSYLGQGPGNEQFF
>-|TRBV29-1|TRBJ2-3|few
TGCAGCGTTGAAGAGACTAGCACAGATACGCAGTATTTT
CSVEETSTDTQYF
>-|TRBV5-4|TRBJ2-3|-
TGTGCCAGCAGCTTGATGGGCGGGAAGCTCAGTACGCAGTATTTT
CASSLMGGKLSTQYF
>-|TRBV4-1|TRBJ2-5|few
TGCGCCAGCAGCCTCGCGGGGACCCAGTACTTC
CASSLAGTQYF
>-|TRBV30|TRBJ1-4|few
TGTGCCTGGAGTGCCAATAAGGAGGAAAAACTGTTTTTT
CAWSANKEEKLFF
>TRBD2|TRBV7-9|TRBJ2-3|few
TGTGCCAGCAGTCCTAGCGGGACTAGCACAGATACGCAGTATTTT
CASSPSGTSTDTQYF
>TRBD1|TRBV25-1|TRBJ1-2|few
TGTGCCAGCACAGGGGGTAGCGCATATGGCTACACCTTC
CASTGGSAYGYTF
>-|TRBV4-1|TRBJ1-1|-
TGCGCCAGCAGCCCCAGCCTCGACAGCCTGTGGGGCACTGAAGCTTTCTTT
CASSPSLDSLWGTEAFF
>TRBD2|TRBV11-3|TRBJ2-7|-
TGTGCCAGCACGCTTGCGGGAGGGCCTGGTGAGCAGTACTTC
CASTLAGGPGEQYF
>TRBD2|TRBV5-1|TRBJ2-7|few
TGCGCCAGCAGCTTGGTGGCGGGAGGGCTTACCTACGAGCAGTACTTC
CASSLVAGGLTYEQYF
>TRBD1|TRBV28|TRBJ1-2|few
TGTGCCAGCGGAACCGGGACAGGGGCCGAAGGCTATGGCTACACCTTC
CASGTGTGAEGYGYTF
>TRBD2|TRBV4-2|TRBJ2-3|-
TGTGCCAGCAGCACCCGCCTAGCGGGGGAGGGGATTGGCACAGATACGCAGTATTTT
CASSTRLAGEGIGTDTQYF
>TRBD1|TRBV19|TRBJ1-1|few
TGTGCCAGAATCCGGGACAGGGGAGGGAAGACTGAAGCTTTCTTT
CARIRDRGGKTEAFF
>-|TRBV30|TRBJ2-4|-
TGTGCCTGGAGTGTAGGGCTAGCCTCCCCCCAAAACATTCAGTACTTC
CAWSVGLASPQNIQYF
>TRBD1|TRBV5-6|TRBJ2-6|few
TGTGCCAGCAGTTCCAACAGGGGGATTATCTCGGGGGCCAACGTCCTGACTTTC
CASSSNRGIISGANVLTF
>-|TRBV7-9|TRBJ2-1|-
TGTGCCAGCAGCTTCTCCGGGGATGAGCAGTTCTTC
CASSFSGDEQFF
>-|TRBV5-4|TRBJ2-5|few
TGTGCCAGCAGCTCACCCGGGACATCGGAGACCCAGTACTTC
CASSSPGTSETQYF
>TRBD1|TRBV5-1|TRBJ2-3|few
TGCGCCAGCAGCTCCGGGACAGCTAGCACAGATACGCAGTATTTT
CASSSGTASTDTQYF
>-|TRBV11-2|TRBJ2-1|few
TGTGCCAGCAGCTTAGATCTGTGGCAGGCCTCCTACAATGAGCAGTTCTTC
CASSLDLWQASYNEQFF
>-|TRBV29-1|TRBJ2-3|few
TGCAGCGTCCTCCCGGGCAGGGGTGGGGGCACAGATACGCAGTATTTT
CSVLPGRGGGTDTQYF
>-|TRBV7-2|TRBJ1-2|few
TGTGCCAGCAGCATTTACAGCCAGAGTGGCTACACCTTC
CASSIYSQSGYTF
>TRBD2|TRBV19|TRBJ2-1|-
TGTGCCAGCGGCGAGCGGGACGCGAATGAGCAGTTCTTC
CASGERDANEQFF
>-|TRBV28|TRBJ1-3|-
TGTGCCAGCAGTTTATCGGGGTCGGGAAACACCATATATTTT
CASSLSGSGNTIYF
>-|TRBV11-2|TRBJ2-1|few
TGTGCCAGCAGCTTAGGCGGCTCCTCCTACAATGAGCAGTTCTTC
CASSLGGSSYNEQFF